The 8 T cell receptor beta chains presented below share a single source sample, sequenced in a study of neurological immune-mediated disorders. TCRdb fed the 5' RACE reads into MiXCR, producing one record per CDR3 protein. The sample contains approximately 87,000 distinct CDR3 sequences, roughly 15% of which appear only once. Sequencing input: PBMCs. These receptors originate from a woman aged 50 to 60 in good health.

This clonotype was seen ten or more times. V is TRBV6-5 and J is TRBJ2-1; 9 bases line up with TRBD2. The CDR3 sequence is 17 residues long. The trim removed 0 bases at V and 4 bases at J, leaving 7 bases unmatched. Germline V gene sequence: CDR1 MNHEY, CDR2 SVGAGI. CDR3: CASSYSPIAGVYNEQFF. In DNA form, the CDR3 reads TGTGCCAGCAGTTACTCGCCAATAGCGGGGGTGTACAATGAGCAGTTCTTC.

This clonotype has at least ten counts. The chain employs TRBV12-3 or TRBV12-4 and TRBJ1-2, with no clear D. Trimming took off 4 bases at V and 5 bases at J, with 11 bases between the two ends. The CDR3 consists of 13 residues. The CDR3 region is CASSSPKIYGYTF. The CDR3 nucleotides are TGTGCCAGCAGTTCCCCAAAGATTTATGGCTACACCTTC.

This clonotype was observed at least ten times. The chain has TRBV29-1 and TRBJ2-1, with 7 bases matching TRBD2. Trimming cost V 6 bases and J 0 bases; bases outside gene matches: 8. CDR3 size: 15 residues. Germline V lookup: CDR1 SQVTM, CDR2 ANQGSEA. This CDR3 reads CSVARLASSYNEQFF. For the CDR3, the DNA is TGCAGCGTCGCCCGACTAGCTAGCTCCTACAATGAGCAGTTCTTC.

In this sample, this clonotype turned up many times. The rearrangement uses TRBV12-3 or TRBV12-4 and TRBJ1-5; D unresolved. The CDR3 totals 14 residues. V shed 6 bases and J shed 0 bases, with 9 bases lying between them. In nucleotides, the CDR3 is TGTGCCAGCAGCGGTTCCAATAGCAATCAGCCCCAGCATTTT. Translated: CASSGSNSNQPQHF.

Many counts were recorded for this clonotype. The chain carries TRBV24-1 and TRBJ2-7; 9 nucleotides agree with TRBD1. There are 16 residues in the CDR3. V lost 3 bases and J lost 6; bases outside the gene matches: 11. Per the germline V gene, CDR1 is KGHDR and CDR2 is SFDVKD. DNA of the CDR3: TGTGCCACCAGTGATGCTGGCGCGGACAGGGGACGCGAGCAGTACTTC. Amino acid sequence: CATSDAGADRGREQYF.

This rearrangement joins TRBV3-1 to TRBJ1-5; TRBD1 is a possible D gene (5 bases). The germline CDR1 and CDR2 sequences are LGHDT and YNNKEL (reference sequence). The CDR3 has 16 residues. Trimming cost V 0 bases and J 5 bases, with 14 bases left between them. The CDR3 nucleotides read TGTGCCAGCAGCCAAGATGACGGGGCAGGGCATCAGCCCCAGCATTTT. It yields the protein CASSQDDGAGHQPQHF.

This clonotype has at least ten counts. V is TRBV7-2 and J is TRBJ2-2; 12 nucleotides align to TRBD2. The CDR3 runs to 15 residues. V trimming: 4 bases; J trimming: 7 bases; junction bases outside the gene matches: 4. Germline loops: CDR1 SGHTA, CDR2 FQGNSA. The CDR3 loop reads CASSSRTSGVGELFF. For the CDR3, the DNA is TGTGCCAGCAGCTCCCGGACTAGCGGGGTCGGGGAGCTGTTTTTT. Variable domain in full (rest from reference TRBV7-2 and TRBJ2-2): GAGVSQSPSNKVTEKGKDVELRCDPISGHTALYWYRQSLGQGLEFLIYFQGNSAPDKSGLPSDRFSAERTGGSVSTLTIQRTQQEDSAVYLCASSSRTSGVGELFFGEGSRLTVL.

The chain carries TRBV7-8 and TRBJ1-2; D gene uncertain. Between the trimmed V and J ends, which lost 2 bases and 5 bases, there was a span of 9 bases. The CDR3 contains 13 residues. CDR1 and CDR2 from the germline V gene are SGHVS and FQNEAQ. CDR3 region: CASSLRKGYGYTF. The DNA of the CDR3 is TGTGCCAGCAGCTTAAGAAAGGGATATGGCTACACCTTC.